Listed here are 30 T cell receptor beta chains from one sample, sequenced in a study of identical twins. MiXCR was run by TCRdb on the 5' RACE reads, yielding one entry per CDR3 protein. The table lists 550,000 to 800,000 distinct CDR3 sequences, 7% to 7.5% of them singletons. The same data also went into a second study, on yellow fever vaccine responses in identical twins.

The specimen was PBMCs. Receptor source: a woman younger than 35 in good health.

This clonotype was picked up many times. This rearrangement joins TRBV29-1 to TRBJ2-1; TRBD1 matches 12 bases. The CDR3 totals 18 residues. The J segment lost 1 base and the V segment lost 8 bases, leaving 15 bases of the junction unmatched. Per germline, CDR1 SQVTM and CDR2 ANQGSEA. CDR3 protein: CSIRSPGQGARSYNEQFF. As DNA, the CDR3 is TGCAGCATTCGTTCCCCGGGACAGGGGGCGAGGTCCTACAATGAGCAGTTCTTC.

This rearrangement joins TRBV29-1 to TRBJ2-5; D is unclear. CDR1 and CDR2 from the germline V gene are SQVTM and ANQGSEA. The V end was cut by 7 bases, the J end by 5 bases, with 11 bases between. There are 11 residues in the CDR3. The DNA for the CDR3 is TGCAGCGGTGTAAAAAGGGAGACCCAGTACTTC. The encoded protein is CSGVKRETQYF.

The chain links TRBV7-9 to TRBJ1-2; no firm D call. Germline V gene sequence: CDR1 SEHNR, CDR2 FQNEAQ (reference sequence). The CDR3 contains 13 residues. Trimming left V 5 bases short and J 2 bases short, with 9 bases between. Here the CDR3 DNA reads TGTGCCAGCAGCAATGACGGAAACTATGGCTACACCTTC. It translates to CASSNDGNYGYTF.

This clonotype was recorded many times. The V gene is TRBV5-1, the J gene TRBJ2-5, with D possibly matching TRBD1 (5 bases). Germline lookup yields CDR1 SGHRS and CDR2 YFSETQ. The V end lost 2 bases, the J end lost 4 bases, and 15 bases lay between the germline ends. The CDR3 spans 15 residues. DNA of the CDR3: TGCGCCAGCAGCTTTACCGCAGGGCGTGGAGAGACCCAGTACTTC. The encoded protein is CASSFTAGRGETQYF.

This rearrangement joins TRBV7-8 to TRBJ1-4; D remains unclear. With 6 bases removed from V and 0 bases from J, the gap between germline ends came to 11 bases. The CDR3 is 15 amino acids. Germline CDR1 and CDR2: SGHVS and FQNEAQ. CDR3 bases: TGTGCCAGCAGTCATAGGGTTGCAACTAATGAAAAACTGTTTTTT. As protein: CASSHRVATNEKLFF.

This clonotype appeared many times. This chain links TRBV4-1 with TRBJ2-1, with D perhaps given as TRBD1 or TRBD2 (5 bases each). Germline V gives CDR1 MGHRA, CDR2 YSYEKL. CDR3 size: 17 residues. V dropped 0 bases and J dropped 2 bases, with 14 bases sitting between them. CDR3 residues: CASSQDPWGGPYNEQFF. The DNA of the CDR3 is TGCGCCAGCAGCCAAGATCCTTGGGGCGGGCCCTACAATGAGCAGTTCTTC.

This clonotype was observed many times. CDR3 residues: CASRPGQGGYGYTF. In DNA form, the CDR3 reads TGTGCCAGTCGTCCGGGACAGGGAGGTTATGGCTACACCTTC. The chain carries TRBV12-3 or TRBV12-4 and TRBJ1-2, with 9 bases fitting TRBD1. The CDR3 loop spans 14 amino acids. The trim removed 9 bases at V and 5 bases at J, leaving 10 bases unmatched.

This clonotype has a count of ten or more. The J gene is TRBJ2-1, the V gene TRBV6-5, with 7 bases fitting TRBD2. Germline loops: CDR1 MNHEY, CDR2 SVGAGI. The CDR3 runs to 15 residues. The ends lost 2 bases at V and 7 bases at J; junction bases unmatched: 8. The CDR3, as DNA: TGTGCCAGCAGTTACGTAGGCGGGAGAAGGAATGAGCAGTTCTTC. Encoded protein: CASSYVGGRRNEQFF.

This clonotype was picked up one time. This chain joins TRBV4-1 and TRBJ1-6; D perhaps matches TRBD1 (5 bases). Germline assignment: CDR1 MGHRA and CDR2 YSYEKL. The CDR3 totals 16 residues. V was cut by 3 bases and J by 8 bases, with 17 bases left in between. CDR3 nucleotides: TGCGCCAGCAGCCACCCCGGGGCCCAGACAGATTCACCCCTCCACTTT. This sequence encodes CASSHPGAQTDSPLHF.

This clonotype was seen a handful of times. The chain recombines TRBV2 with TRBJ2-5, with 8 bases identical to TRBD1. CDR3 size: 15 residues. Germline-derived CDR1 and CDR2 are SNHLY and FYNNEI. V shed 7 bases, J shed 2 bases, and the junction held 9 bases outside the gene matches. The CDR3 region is CASNPGGAGQETQYF. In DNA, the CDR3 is TGTGCCAGCAATCCAGGGGGCGCAGGGCAAGAGACCCAGTACTTC.

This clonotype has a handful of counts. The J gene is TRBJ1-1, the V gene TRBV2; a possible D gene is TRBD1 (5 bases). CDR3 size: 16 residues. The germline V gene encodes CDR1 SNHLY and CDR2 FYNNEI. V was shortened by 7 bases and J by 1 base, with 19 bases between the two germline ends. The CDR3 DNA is TGTGCCAGCAACCCGGGACTATCAACGAGGAACACTGAAGCTTTCTTT. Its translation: CASNPGLSTRNTEAFF.

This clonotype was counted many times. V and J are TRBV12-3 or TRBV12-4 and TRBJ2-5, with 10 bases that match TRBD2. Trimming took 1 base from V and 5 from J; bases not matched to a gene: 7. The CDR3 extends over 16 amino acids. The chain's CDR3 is CASSLGRTSGTETQYF. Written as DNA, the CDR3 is TGTGCCAGCAGTTTAGGTAGAACTAGCGGGACGGAGACCCAGTACTTC.

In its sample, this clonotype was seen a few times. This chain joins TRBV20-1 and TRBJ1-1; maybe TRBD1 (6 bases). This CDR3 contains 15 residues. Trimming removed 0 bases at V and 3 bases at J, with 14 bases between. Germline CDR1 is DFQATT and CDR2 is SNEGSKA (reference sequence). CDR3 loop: CSARDGTLGHTEAFF. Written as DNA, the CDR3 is TGCAGTGCTAGAGACGGGACATTAGGACACACTGAAGCTTTCTTT.

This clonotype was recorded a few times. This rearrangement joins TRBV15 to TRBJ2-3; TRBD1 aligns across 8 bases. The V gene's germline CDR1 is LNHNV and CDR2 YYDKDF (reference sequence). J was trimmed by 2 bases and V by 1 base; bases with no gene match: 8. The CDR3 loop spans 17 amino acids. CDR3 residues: CATSRVQGAAVTDTQYF. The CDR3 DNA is TGTGCCACCAGCAGAGTGCAGGGGGCTGCCGTCACAGATACGCAGTATTTT.

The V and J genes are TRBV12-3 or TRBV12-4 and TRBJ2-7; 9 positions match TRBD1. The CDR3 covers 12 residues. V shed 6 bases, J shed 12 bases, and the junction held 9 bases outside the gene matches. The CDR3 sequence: CASSLDRGSPYF. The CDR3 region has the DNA TGTGCCAGCAGCCTGGACAGGGGATCCCCGTACTTC.

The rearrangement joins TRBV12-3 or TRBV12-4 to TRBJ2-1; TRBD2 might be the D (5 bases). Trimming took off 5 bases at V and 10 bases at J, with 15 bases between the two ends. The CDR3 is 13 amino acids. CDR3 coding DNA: TGTGCCAGCAGTCACCTAGCCGGTGGCGAGCAGTTCTTC. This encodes CASSHLAGGEQFF.

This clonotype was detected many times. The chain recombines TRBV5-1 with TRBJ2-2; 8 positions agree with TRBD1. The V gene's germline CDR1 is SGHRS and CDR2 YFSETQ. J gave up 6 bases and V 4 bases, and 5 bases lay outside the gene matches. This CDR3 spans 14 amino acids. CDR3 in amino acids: CASSARTGSGELFF. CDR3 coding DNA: TGCGCCAGCAGCGCAAGGACAGGGTCCGGGGAGCTGTTTTTT.

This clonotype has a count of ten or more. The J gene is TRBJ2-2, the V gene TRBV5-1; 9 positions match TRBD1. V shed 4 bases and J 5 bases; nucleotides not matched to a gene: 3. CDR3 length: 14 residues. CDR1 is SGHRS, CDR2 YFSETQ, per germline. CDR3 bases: TGCGCCAGCAGCCCCGGACAGGGGACCGGGGAGCTGTTTTTT. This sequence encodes CASSPGQGTGELFF.

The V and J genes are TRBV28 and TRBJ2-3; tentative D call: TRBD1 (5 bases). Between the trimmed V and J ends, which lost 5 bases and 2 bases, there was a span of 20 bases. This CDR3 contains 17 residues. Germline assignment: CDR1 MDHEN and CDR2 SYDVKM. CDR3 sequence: CASSPNGQGQNTDTQYF. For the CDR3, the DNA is TGTGCCAGCAGTCCAAATGGGCAGGGCCAGAACACAGATACGCAGTATTTT.

Here the CDR3 reads CSARENPGLAGGGDTQYF. The CDR3 DNA reads TGCAGTGCTAGAGAAAATCCGGGACTAGCGGGAGGCGGGGATACGCAGTATTTT. V and J are TRBV20-1 and TRBJ2-3; 15 bases match TRBD2. Trimming at V came to 0 bases and at J to 6 bases, leaving 10 bases not matched to a gene. CDR1 and CDR2 from the germline V gene are DFQATT and SNEGSKA (reference sequence). This CDR3 contains 18 residues.

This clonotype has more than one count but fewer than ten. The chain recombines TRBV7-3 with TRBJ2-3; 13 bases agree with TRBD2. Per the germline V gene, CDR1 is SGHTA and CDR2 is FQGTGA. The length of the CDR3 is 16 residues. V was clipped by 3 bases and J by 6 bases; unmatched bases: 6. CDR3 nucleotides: TGTGCCAGCAGCTTCCAGGGACTAGCGGGAATGGATACGCAGTATTTT. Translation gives CASSFQGLAGMDTQYF.

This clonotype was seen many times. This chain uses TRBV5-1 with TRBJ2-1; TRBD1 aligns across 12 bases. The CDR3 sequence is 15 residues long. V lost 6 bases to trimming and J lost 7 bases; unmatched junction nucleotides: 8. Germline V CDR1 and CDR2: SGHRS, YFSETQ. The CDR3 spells CASTPGTGGGNEQFF. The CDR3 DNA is TGCGCCAGCACCCCCGGGACAGGGGGCGGAAATGAGCAGTTCTTC.

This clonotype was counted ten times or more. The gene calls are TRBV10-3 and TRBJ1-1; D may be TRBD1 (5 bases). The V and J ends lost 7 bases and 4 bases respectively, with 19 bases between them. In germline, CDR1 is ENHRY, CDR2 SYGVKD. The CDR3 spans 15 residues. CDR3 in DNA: TGTGCCATCAAGGCCTCCAGGGATTGGAGCACTGAAGCTTTCTTT. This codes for CAIKASRDWSTEAFF.

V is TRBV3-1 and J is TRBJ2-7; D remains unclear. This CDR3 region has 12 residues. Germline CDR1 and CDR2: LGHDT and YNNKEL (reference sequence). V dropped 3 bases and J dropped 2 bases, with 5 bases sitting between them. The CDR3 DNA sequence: TGTGCCAGCAGCCATGGAACCTACGAGCAGTACTTC. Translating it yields CASSHGTYEQYF.

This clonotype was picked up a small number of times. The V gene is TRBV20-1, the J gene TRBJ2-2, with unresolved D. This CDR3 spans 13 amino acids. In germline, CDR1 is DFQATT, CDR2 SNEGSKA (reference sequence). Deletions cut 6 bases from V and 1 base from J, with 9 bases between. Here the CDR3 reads CSAYQGNTGELFF. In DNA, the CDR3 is TGCAGTGCCTATCAAGGGAACACCGGGGAGCTGTTTTTT.

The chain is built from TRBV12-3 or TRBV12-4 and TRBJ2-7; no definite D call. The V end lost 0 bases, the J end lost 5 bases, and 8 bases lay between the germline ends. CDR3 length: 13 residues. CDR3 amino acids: CASSLAVMHEQYF. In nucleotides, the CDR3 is TGTGCCAGCAGTTTAGCCGTCATGCACGAGCAGTACTTC.

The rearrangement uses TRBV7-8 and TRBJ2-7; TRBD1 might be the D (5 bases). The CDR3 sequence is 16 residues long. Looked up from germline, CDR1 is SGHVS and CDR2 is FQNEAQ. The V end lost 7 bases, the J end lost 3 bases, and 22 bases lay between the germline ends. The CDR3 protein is CASTQTGRASFYEQYF. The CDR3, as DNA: TGTGCCAGCACCCAAACCGGCAGGGCCTCTTTCTACGAGCAGTACTTC.

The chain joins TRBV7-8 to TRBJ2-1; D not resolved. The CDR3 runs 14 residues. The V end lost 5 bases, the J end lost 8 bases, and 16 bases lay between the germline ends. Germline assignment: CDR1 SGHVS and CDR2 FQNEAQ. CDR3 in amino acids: CASSPFGSPDEQFF. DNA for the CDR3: TGTGCCAGCAGCCCATTTGGTAGCCCGGATGAGCAGTTCTTC.

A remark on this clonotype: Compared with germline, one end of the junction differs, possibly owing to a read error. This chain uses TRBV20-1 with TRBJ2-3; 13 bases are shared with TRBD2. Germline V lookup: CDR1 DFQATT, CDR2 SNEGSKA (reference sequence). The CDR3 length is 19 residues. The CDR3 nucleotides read TGCTGTGCAAGCGGACCGGGACTAGCGGGGACGTCTAGCACAGATACGCAGTATTTT. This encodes CCASGPGLAGTSSTDTQYF.

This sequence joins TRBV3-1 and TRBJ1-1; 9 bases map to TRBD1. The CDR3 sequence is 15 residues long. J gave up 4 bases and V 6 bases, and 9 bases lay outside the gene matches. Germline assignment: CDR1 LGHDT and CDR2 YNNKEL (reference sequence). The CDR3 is CASRRTGVYSTEAFF. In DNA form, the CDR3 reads TGTGCCAGCAGGCGGACAGGGGTTTATAGCACTGAAGCTTTCTTT. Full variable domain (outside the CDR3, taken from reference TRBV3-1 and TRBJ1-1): DTAVSQTPKYLVTQMGNDKSIKCEQNLGHDTMYWYKQDSKKFLKIMFSYNNKELIINETVPNRFSPKSPDKAHLNLHINSLELGDSAVYFCASRRTGVYSTEAFFGQGTRLTVV.